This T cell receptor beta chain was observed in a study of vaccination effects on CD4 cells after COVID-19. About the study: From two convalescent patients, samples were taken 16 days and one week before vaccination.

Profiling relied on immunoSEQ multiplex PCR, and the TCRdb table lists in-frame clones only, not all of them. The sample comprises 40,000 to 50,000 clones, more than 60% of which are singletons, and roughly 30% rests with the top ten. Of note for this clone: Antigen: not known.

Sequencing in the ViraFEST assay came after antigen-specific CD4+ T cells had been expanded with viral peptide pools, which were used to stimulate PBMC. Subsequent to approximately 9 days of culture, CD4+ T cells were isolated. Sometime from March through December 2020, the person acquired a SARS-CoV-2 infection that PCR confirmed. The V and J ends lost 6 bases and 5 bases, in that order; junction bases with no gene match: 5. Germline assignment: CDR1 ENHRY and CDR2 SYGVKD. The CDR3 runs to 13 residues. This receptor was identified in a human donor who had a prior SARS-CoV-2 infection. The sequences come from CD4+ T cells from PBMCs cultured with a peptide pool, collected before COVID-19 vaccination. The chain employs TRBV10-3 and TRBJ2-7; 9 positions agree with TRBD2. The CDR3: CAISERGVHEQYF. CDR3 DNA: TGTGCCATCAGCGAGCGGGGGGTCCACGAGCAGTACTTC.